The 21 T cell receptor beta chains in this list originate from one sample, sequenced in a study of neoadjuvant anti-PD-1 for oral cavity cancer. TCRdb's copy holds only in-frame clones and misses some; the assay was immunoSEQ multiplex PCR. The table records roughly 67,000 clones, about four fifths of them present only once. The sequencing used PBMCs, collected before nivolumab (anti-PD-1) treatment. These receptors came from a person between 35 and 79 years old with oral cavity squamous cell carcinoma.

The chain links TRBV11-1 to TRBJ2-7; D is uncertain. Germline-derived CDR1 and CDR2 are SGHAT and FQDESV (reference sequence). This CDR3 spans 12 amino acids. V was trimmed by 1 base and J by 3 bases, leaving 4 bases between them. The CDR3: CASSLGFYEQYF. DNA of the CDR3: TGTGCCAGCAGCTTAGGTTTCTACGAGCAGTACTTC.

The rearrangement joins TRBV28 to TRBJ2-7, with D maybe TRBD1 (5 bases). Per germline, CDR1 MDHEN and CDR2 SYDVKM. The CDR3 runs 12 residues. V gave up 3 bases and J gave up 4 bases, with 7 bases separating them. Here the CDR3 DNA reads TGTGCCAGCAGTTTGACAGAATACGAGCAGTACTTC. As protein: CASSLTEYEQYF. Together with reference TRBV28 and TRBJ2-7, the CDR3 gives the full variable domain: DVKVTQSSRYLVKRTGEKVFLECVQDMDHENMFWYRQDPGLGLRLIYFSYDVKMKEKGDIPEGYSVSREKKERFSLILESASTNQTSMYLCASSLTEYEQYFGPGTRLTVT.

V usage is TRBV30 and J usage is TRBJ2-7, with D possibly being TRBD1 (5 bases). Germline V gene lookup returns CDR1 GTSNPN and CDR2 SVGIG (reference sequence). The V end was cut by 1 base, the J end by 3 bases, with 16 bases between. CDR3 length: 15 amino acids. CDR3 in amino acids: CAWSEQTVEVYEQYF. The CDR3 DNA follows: TGTGCCTGGAGTGAACAGACAGTGGAAGTCTACGAGCAGTACTTC. The full variable domain, in which reference TRBV30 and TRBJ2-7 provide the parts outside the CDR3, is SQTIHQWPATLVQPVGSPLSLECTVEGTSNPNLYWYRQAAGRGLQLLFYSVGIGQISSEVPQNLSASRPQDRQFILSSKKLLLSDSGFYLCAWSEQTVEVYEQYFGPGTRLTVT.

The chain recombines TRBV19 with TRBJ1-2; possible D gene TRBD1, 5 bases. This CDR3 region has 14 residues. With 3 bases removed from V and 4 bases from J, the gap between germline ends came to 12 bases. Per germline, CDR1 LNHDA and CDR2 SQIVND (reference sequence). CDR3 loop: CASSIRPGGYGYTF. CDR3 DNA sequence: TGTGCCAGTAGTATCAGACCTGGGGGCTATGGCTACACCTTC.

The V call is TRBV12-5, the J call TRBJ1-3; D gene uncertain. V lost 0 bases, J lost 3 bases, and 6 bases lay in between. This CDR3 spans 14 amino acids. Germline loops: CDR1 LGHNT, CDR2 FRNRAP. CDR3 region: CASGLVESGNTIYF. In DNA, the CDR3 is TGTGCTAGTGGTTTGGTGGAAAGTGGAAACACCATATATTTT.

The sample holds one count of this clone. The V gene is TRBV27, the J gene TRBJ1-2; D possibly corresponds to TRBD1 (6 bases). The CDR3 runs to 15 residues. V lost 3 bases and J 5 bases, leaving 16 bases between the germline ends. The germline gives CDR1 MNHEY, CDR2 SMNVEV (reference sequence). CDR3 sequence (DNA): TGTGCCAGCAGTTTGTCCCTCCAGGGGATTTATGGCTACACCTTC. Residues: CASSLSLQGIYGYTF.

The genes are TRBV7-8 and TRBJ1-2; D unresolved. Trimming left V 3 bases short and J 2 bases short, with 7 bases between. The CDR3 contains 13 residues. Looked up from germline, CDR1 is SGHVS and CDR2 is FQNEAQ. The CDR3 reads CASSLDGNYGYTF. CDR3 sequence (DNA): TGTGCCAGCAGCTTGGACGGGAACTATGGCTACACCTTC.

The V call is TRBV15, the J call TRBJ2-7, with 8 nucleotides matching TRBD1. V gave up 2 bases and J gave up 0 bases; unmatched junction bases: 6. In germline, CDR1 is LNHNV, CDR2 YYDKDF (reference sequence). The CDR3 is 16 residues long. This CDR3 is CATSRTGQGYSYEQYF. Written as DNA, the CDR3 is TGTGCCACCAGCAGAACCGGACAGGGATACTCCTACGAGCAGTACTTC.

This sequence joins TRBV2 and TRBJ1-5; 9 positions agree with TRBD1. The CDR3 is 15 residues long. The V segment lost 6 bases and the J segment 5 bases; nucleotides outside the gene matches: 8. The germline gives CDR1 SNHLY, CDR2 FYNNEI. The CDR3 sequence is CASRTGTGSDQPQHF. In nucleotides, the CDR3 is TGTGCCAGCAGAACCGGGACAGGGAGCGATCAGCCCCAGCATTTT.

The rearrangement uses TRBV11-2 and TRBJ2-3; D unresolved. Germline CDR1 SGHAT, CDR2 FQNNGV. The length of the CDR3 is 13 residues. V lost 5 bases and J lost 0, with 6 bases in between. As DNA, the CDR3 is TGTGCCAGCAGCCTCGGAAGCACAGATACGCAGTATTTT. Encoded protein: CASSLGSTDTQYF.

The V and J genes are TRBV9 and TRBJ2-2; D perhaps matches TRBD2 (6 bases). The V end lost 5 bases, the J end lost 8 bases, and 10 bases lay between the germline ends. This CDR3 has 12 residues. Germline CDR1 is SGDLS and CDR2 is YYNGEE. CDR3 residues: CASSGTVGELFF. DNA for the CDR3: TGTGCCAGCAGTGGGACTGTTGGGGAGCTGTTTTTT.

This chain links TRBV7-3 with TRBJ2-5, with D perhaps matching TRBD2 (6 bases). Germline lookup yields CDR1 SGHTA and CDR2 FQGTGA. The CDR3 consists of 13 residues. V was pared by 4 bases and J by 2 bases, with 8 bases between. CDR3 sequence reads: CASSSGLQETQYF. CDR3 in DNA: TGTGCCAGCAGCTCGGGACTGCAAGAGACCCAGTACTTC.

The V gene is TRBV11-3, the J gene TRBJ2-1; D is perhaps TRBD2 (5 bases). The CDR3 loop spans 14 amino acids. Germline CDR1 and CDR2: SGHNT and YENEEA. V was clipped by 2 bases and J by 7 bases, with 12 bases between them. The DNA of the CDR3 is TGTGCCAGCAGCTTAAACGGGGTGGGGAATGAGCAGTTCTTC. Translating gives CASSLNGVGNEQFF.

This clone was counted a single time. The chain has TRBV2 and TRBJ2-1; D gene uncertain. V lost 2 bases, J lost 8 bases, and 7 bases lay in between. CDR3 size: 12 residues. Germline V gives CDR1 SNHLY, CDR2 FYNNEI. The CDR3 loop is CASSEQIYEQFF. CDR3 DNA sequence: TGTGCCAGCAGTGAACAGATATATGAGCAGTTCTTC.

The chain employs TRBV11-3 and TRBJ1-1; D is possibly TRBD1 (6 bases). Germline lookup yields CDR1 SGHNT and CDR2 YENEEA. The CDR3 consists of 16 residues. V was trimmed by 5 bases and J by 0 bases, leaving 16 bases between them. The CDR3 DNA follows: TGTGCCAGCAGCCCGCGTGGGGGCACTATGAACACTGAAGCTTTCTTT. This encodes CASSPRGGTMNTEAFF.

This chain uses TRBV6-6 with TRBJ1-2; 10 bases fit TRBD1. Losses at the gene ends were 6 bases for V and 6 bases for J; bases not matched to a gene: 4. The CDR3 runs to 13 residues. From germline, CDR1 is MNHNY and CDR2 SVGAGI (reference sequence). CDR3 DNA sequence: TGTGCCAGCAGGGCGACAGGGGGCGATGGCTACACCTTC. It is translated as CASRATGGDGYTF.

This chain links TRBV2 with TRBJ1-2; D gene uncertain. Germline V gives CDR1 SNHLY, CDR2 FYNNEI. The CDR3 length is 15 residues. V lost 2 bases and J 8 bases, leaving 18 bases between the germline ends. CDR3 bases: TGTGCCAGCAGTGAAAGTTTAACCGCAGCCGGAGGCTACACCTTC. Amino acid sequence: CASSESLTAAGGYTF.

V and J are TRBV19 and TRBJ2-7; 10 positions agree with TRBD2. The germline V gene encodes CDR1 LNHDA and CDR2 SQIVND (reference sequence). V trimming: 3 bases; J trimming: 0 bases; junction bases outside the gene matches: 11. The length of the CDR3 is 18 residues. CDR3 in amino acids: CASSIRSSGRPSSYEQYF. As DNA, the CDR3 is TGTGCCAGTAGTATTAGGAGTAGCGGGAGGCCGAGCTCCTACGAGCAGTACTTC.

The count of this clone is one. The J gene is TRBJ2-7, the V gene TRBV7-2; the match to TRBD2 covers 9 bases. The junction had 10 bases not matched to a gene; V was cut back by 3 bases and J by 4 bases. The germline V gene has CDR1 SGHTA and CDR2 FQGNSA. CDR3 length: 16 residues. The CDR3 DNA follows: TGTGCCAGCAGCTTTAGCGGGAGAGGGTTAGGTTACGAGCAGTACTTC. As protein: CASSFSGRGLGYEQYF.

V usage is TRBV6-5 and J usage is TRBJ2-7; 7 nucleotides agree with TRBD1. The germline gives CDR1 MNHEY, CDR2 SVGAGI. This CDR3 has 15 amino acids. V lost 4 bases, J lost 3 bases, and 9 bases stayed unmatched. The CDR3 loop is CASSSSGTAIYEQYF. CDR3 sequence (DNA): TGTGCCAGCAGTTCGTCCGGGACAGCCATCTACGAGCAGTACTTC.

V usage is TRBV9 and J usage is TRBJ1-3; D is possibly TRBD1 (5 bases). The length of the CDR3 is 14 residues. Germline loops: CDR1 SGDLS, CDR2 YYNGEE. V was cut by 3 bases and J by 7 bases, with 14 bases left in between. The CDR3 region is CASSGDGGWNTIYF. CDR3 nucleotide sequence: TGTGCCAGCAGCGGCGATGGGGGTTGGAACACCATATATTTT.